The entry that follows covers one T cell receptor (beta chain) sequence. The clone's antigen remains unknown. Base qualities are missing; no much larger clone stands one base away. This entry belongs to a study of CD8+ T cells in alopecia areata (dated by TCRdb to 2016 to 2019). Study-level background: The treated patients, all with moderate-to-severe alopecia areata, were enrolled in an open-label pilot trial of oral tofacitinib given at 5 to 10 mg twice daily. Patients received tofacitinib for 6 to 18 months and were then followed off drug for 6 months to check for delayed response and recurrence. Disease severity in treated patients was measured with the SALT score, which quantifies the percentage of affected scalp surface area. To study T cell clonal expansion in alopecia areata, the researchers applied high-throughput TCRbeta sequencing to both the C3H/HeJ mouse model and human patients. Human TCRbeta sequencing covered scalp tissue and sorted CD4+ and CD8+ peripheral blood T cells from patchy and totalis/universalis alopecia areata patients and healthy controls. Patients on tofacitinib were biopsied at baseline and after 4 and 24 weeks of treatment, and several of the patients also had a later scalp biopsy. Scalp clonality was compared across normal scalp (n=4), patchy alopecia areata scalp (n=8), and alopecia totalis/universalis scalp (n=8). RNA came from the PAXgene miRNA kit for fixed scalp, the miRNeasy kit for PBMCs, and the RNeasy kit for mouse skin. TCRbeta CDR3 regions were amplified by immunoSEQ multiplex PCR using 35 Vbeta forward and 13 Jbeta reverse primers.

The treatment or condition label here, explained by the study, means: oral pan-JAK inhibitor, 5-10 mg twice daily. Lesional scalp punch biopsies and peripheral blood were collected from alopecia areata patients. After PBMCs were isolated by density centrifugation and stained for CD3, CD4 and CD8, a FACSAria was used to sort CD4+ and CD8+ T cells. The research as a whole found: Compared with mice, TCR sequences shared between patients were less clear, possibly partly because of HLA diversity across the patient population. During tofacitinib treatment, many expanded lesional clones stuck around in both scalp and blood, and this persistence may partly explain why relapse happens after treatment is stopped. Unlike mouse skin, where gammadelta T cells dominate, normal human skin contains resident alphabeta T cells that get sequenced too, which complicates analysis of the scalp TCR repertoire. The treated cohort was small, with a single nonresponder, so links between baseline CD8+ expansion and response need larger studies. With tofacitinib, both scalp clonality and the number of expanded CD8+ clones among the top 100 scalp clones went down significantly. Higher clonality and more expanded CD8+ clones were observed in lesional scalp than in normal scalp, particularly in alopecia totalis/universalis, a finding suggestive of antigenic drive.

Libraries were made using the immunoSEQ multiplex PCR assay. RNA was extracted from all samples and reverse transcribed into cDNA, which served as template for TCR sequencing. SuperScript III was used for first-strand cDNA synthesis, primed with a 2:1 mix of oligo-dT and random hexamers. A synthetic immune receptor repertoire was used to measure amplification bias, and any remaining bias was corrected computationally. Processing in the source paper ran as follows. Raw reads were preprocessed for error removal, and CDR3 was defined according to IMGT conventions as running from the conserved cysteine to phenylalanine. Clonality was computed by normalizing Shannon entropy by log2 of the number of productive unique TCRs and subtracting the result from 1. Scalp TCRbeta sequences were cross-referenced with sorted blood CD4 and CD8 repertoires so that the CD4 or CD8 identity of scalp clones could be inferred. As stored in TCRdb, this immuneACCESS dataset retains in-frame rearrangements with V and J assigned. A fraction of the clones does not appear; measured against another copy, unresolved V genes explain less than half of the discrepancy, and the remainder lacks a known reason. Clone size and V and J calls were adopted from that table, with D and trimming inferred from the DNA. Present in this sample are roughly 220,000 clones, under 70% of which were seen just once. The top ten clonotypes cover around 1.2% of the sample.

The germline V gene gives CDR1 as SGDLS and CDR2 as YYNGEE. V lost 5 bases and J lost 8 bases, and the count of bases not matched to a germline gene is 3. Measured from the cysteine to the phenylalanine, the CDR3 is 12 residues long. Only the CDR3 portion is preserved as DNA: 36 bases, with reading frame beginning at the first base. The source was CD4+ T cells sorted from blood, collected around week 46, from a patient treated with tofacitinib. The origin of this receptor is a human donor with alopecia areata. This chain joins TRBV9 to TRBJ2-2, with TRBD1 matching 7 junction bases. The CDR3 protein: CASSDRAGELFF. At the DNA level, the sequence is TGTGCCAGCAGTGACAGGGCTGGGGAGCTGTTTTTT.